Listed here are 17 T cell receptor beta chains from one sample, sequenced in a study of vaccination and CD4 T cells after COVID-19. Specified treatment: approximately 9-day PBMC culture with coronavirus spike peptide pools or control peptides (ViraFEST assay). The Oncomine TCR Beta short-read assay generated sequence data from the DNA of cultured CD4+ T cells. Each CDR3 protein is one row after TCRdb ran MiXCR on the PCR reads. The sample holds 8,500 to 10,000 distinct CDR3 sequences, roughly 23% seen once. These receptors have no identified antigens. Sequenced input: cultured CD4+ T cells from blood. These receptors were taken from a human donor with COVID-19.

By share of the sample, this clonotype is medium-sized. This sequence joins TRBV7-9 and TRBJ1-6, with 8 bases fitting TRBD1. V lost 5 bases to trimming and J lost 9 bases; unmatched junction nucleotides: 9. CDR1 and CDR2 (germline): SEHNR, FQNEAQ (reference sequence). CDR3 length: 15 amino acids. CDR3 loop: CASSAGVQGASPLHF. CDR3 DNA: TGTGCCAGCAGCGCCGGCGTCCAGGGGGCTTCACCCCTCCACTTT.

This clonotype was counted only a few times. Here the CDR3 DNA reads TGTGCCAGCAGTAAGGTCCGGGACACCGGGGTTCAGCCCCAGCATTTT. Translating it yields CASSKVRDTGVQPQHF. This sequence joins TRBV6-2 or TRBV6-3 and TRBJ1-5; possible D gene TRBD1, 6 bases. V lost 5 bases and J 6 bases, leaving 20 bases between the germline ends. The CDR3 is 16 amino acids. Germline V CDR1 and CDR2: MNHEY, SVGEGT.

A few counts support this clonotype. The rearrangement uses TRBV20-1 and TRBJ2-1, with 8 bases fitting TRBD1. Germline CDR1 DFQATT, CDR2 SNEGSKA (reference sequence). The CDR3 has 15 residues. V was clipped by 2 bases and J by 9 bases; unmatched bases: 12. The DNA for the CDR3 is TGCAGTGCTAGAATTGGGAGGACAGGGTATACTGAGCAGTTCTTC. This encodes CSARIGRTGYTEQFF.

This clonotype was seen more than once but under ten times. The V gene is TRBV11-3, the J gene TRBJ2-5; no clear D. The germline CDR1 and CDR2 sequences are SGHNT and YENEEA. CDR3 size: 14 residues. V was pared by 6 bases and J by 1 base, with 12 bases between. CDR3 sequence reads: CASSQGSVQETQYF. The CDR3 DNA reads as TGTGCCAGCAGTCAAGGGTCAGTCCAAGAGACCCAGTACTTC.

This clonotype has a handful of counts. This chain's CDR3 is CASSLGDSGGGKETQYF. The CDR3 nucleotides are TGTGCCAGCAGCTTAGGGGATAGCGGGGGGGGCAAAGAGACCCAGTACTTC. This rearrangement joins TRBV11-2 to TRBJ2-5; 11 bases line up with TRBD2. Trimming took 1 base from V and 3 from J; bases not matched to a gene: 7. The CDR3 is 17 amino acids. Germline lookup yields CDR1 SGHAT and CDR2 FQNNGV.

There are a few counts of this clonotype. The V call is TRBV6-1, the J call TRBJ1-2; 10 nucleotides match TRBD1. The CDR3 has 15 amino acids. Trimming took 6 bases from V and 2 from J; bases not matched to a gene: 6. CDR1 MNHNS and CDR2 SASEGT come from the germline V gene. The DNA for the CDR3 is TGTGCCAGCAGACCACCGGGACAGGGGAACTATGGCTACACCTTC. It codes for CASRPPGQGNYGYTF.

This clonotype was seen only a few times. The V and J genes are TRBV6-2 or TRBV6-3 and TRBJ2-5; D unresolved. Germline values: CDR1 MNHEY, CDR2 SVGEGT. The V end lost 2 bases, the J end lost 5 bases, and 6 bases lay between the germline ends. The CDR3 consists of 12 residues. CDR3 sequence reads: CASSYVRETQYF. The DNA for the CDR3 is TGTGCCAGCAGTTACGTCAGGGAGACCCAGTACTTC.

This clonotype has more than one count but fewer than ten. The rearrangement links TRBV20-1 to TRBJ2-3; TRBD2 agrees at 7 bases. Germline V gives CDR1 DFQATT, CDR2 SNEGSKA (reference sequence). Trimming removed 0 bases from V and 4 bases from J; junction bases left unmatched: 7. The CDR3 is 15 residues long. CDR3 loop: CSARDPATSSDTQYF. The CDR3 nucleotides read TGCAGTGCTAGAGATCCGGCGACTAGCTCAGATACGCAGTATTTT.

This clonotype has more than one count but fewer than ten. The chain recombines TRBV6-1 with TRBJ1-2; D ambiguous. Trimming pared 7 bases from V and 1 base from J, leaving 10 bases between. CDR1 MNHNS and CDR2 SASEGT come from the germline V gene. This CDR3 spans 13 amino acids. CDR3 in amino acids: CASKGLVNYGYTF. Written as DNA, the CDR3 is TGTGCCAGCAAAGGCCTGGTTAACTATGGCTACACCTTC.

The chain employs TRBV2 and TRBJ1-5; D is unclear. Per the germline V gene, CDR1 is SNHLY and CDR2 is FYNNEI. Trimming removed 3 bases from V and 1 base from J, with 10 bases in between. The CDR3 runs to 15 residues. CDR3 nucleotides: TGTGCCAGCAGTGAGTCGATGGGGAGCAATCAGCCCCAGCATTTT. Its translation: CASSESMGSNQPQHF.

This clonotype was counted only a few times. Here the CDR3 reads CSAREGEGNTEAFF. The CDR3 DNA reads TGCAGTGCTAGAGAGGGAGAGGGTAACACTGAAGCTTTCTTT. The chain links TRBV20-1 to TRBJ1-1, with D hard to call. The CDR3 runs to 14 residues. V gave up 0 bases and J gave up 2 bases, with 10 bases separating them. Germline assignment: CDR1 DFQATT and CDR2 SNEGSKA (reference sequence).

CDR3 sequence reads: CASSLWEGVGGELFF. The CDR3 DNA is TGTGCCAGCAGTTTATGGGAGGGTGTTGGCGGGGAGCTGTTTTTT. The chain joins TRBV28 to TRBJ2-2, with TRBD2 as a possible D gene (6 bases). The germline CDR1 and CDR2 sequences are MDHEN and SYDVKM. V lost 0 bases and J 7 bases, leaving 12 bases between the germline ends. The CDR3 is 15 amino acids.

CDR3 protein: CASSEGGGGTYGYTF. CDR3 in DNA: TGTGCCAGCAGTGAAGGGGGCGGCGGGACCTATGGCTACACCTTC. The chain has TRBV6-1 and TRBJ1-2, with a weak D call TRBD1 (5 bases). The germline V gene encodes CDR1 MNHNS and CDR2 SASEGT. The CDR3 is 15 residues long. Trimming took 1 base from V and 4 from J, leaving 13 bases between them.

The chain carries TRBV6-1 and TRBJ2-4, with 7 bases identical to TRBD1. The CDR3 has 19 amino acids. The J segment lost 0 bases and the V segment lost 7 bases, leaving 18 bases of the junction unmatched. The germline V gene encodes CDR1 MNHNS and CDR2 SASEGT. The CDR3 spells CASNGVGTATQLAKNIQYF. The DNA for the CDR3 is TGTGCCAGCAACGGAGTTGGGACAGCCACGCAACTAGCCAAAAACATTCAGTACTTC.

This chain joins TRBV6-1 and TRBJ1-2; 9 nucleotides align to TRBD1. Germline CDR1 reads MNHNS; CDR2 reads SASEGT. The trim removed 5 bases at V and 1 base at J, leaving 11 bases unmatched. The CDR3 runs 17 residues. The CDR3 sequence is CASSRSWTGDFNYGYTF. The CDR3, as DNA: TGTGCCAGCAGTAGGAGTTGGACAGGGGATTTTAACTATGGCTACACCTTC.

This clonotype appeared a few times. The V and J genes are TRBV5-1 and TRBJ2-1; 10 positions agree with TRBD2. J lost 5 bases, V lost 0 bases, and 14 bases had no gene match. Germline loops: CDR1 SGHRS, CDR2 YFSETQ. CDR3 length: 19 amino acids. Written as DNA, the CDR3 is TGCGCCAGCAGCTTGGTGTTAGCGGGGGGTATCAGGGGACACAATGAGCAGTTCTTC. Translating gives CASSLVLAGGIRGHNEQFF.

This clonotype was observed a few times. The chain carries TRBV6-1 and TRBJ2-7, with TRBD1 identical over 7 bases. The trim removed 5 bases at V and 7 bases at J, leaving 11 bases unmatched. Germline-derived CDR1 and CDR2 are MNHNS and SASEGT. The CDR3 totals 14 residues. The CDR3 region is CASSPHMTGSEQYF. The CDR3 coding sequence is TGTGCCAGCAGTCCACATATGACAGGGTCAGAGCAGTACTTC.